Below, 9 T cell receptor beta chains from the same sample are listed, as sequenced in a study of T cells in Graves' hyperthyroidism and ophthalmopathy. There were TCR beta CDR3 regions amplified from RNA transcripts. With the HTBI primer set, the TCR CDR3 went through a first round of RT-PCR. In TCRdb, the multiplex PCR reads were re-called with MiXCR into one record per CDR3 protein. Of around 300,000 distinct CDR3 sequences in the sample, roughly an eighth were seen once. Specimen: blood. These receptors were taken from a woman between 40 and 50 years old with Graves' hyperthyroidism.

The chain uses TRBV7-9 and TRBJ2-4; D is undetermined. From germline, CDR1 is SEHNR and CDR2 FQNEAQ (reference sequence). The V and J ends lost 5 bases and 8 bases respectively, with 10 bases between them. The CDR3 totals 12 residues. The CDR3 spells CASSPQEHIQYF. CDR3 DNA sequence: TGTGCCAGCAGCCCCCAGGAACACATTCAGTACTTC.

The V gene is TRBV24-1, the J gene TRBJ1-2; D is uncertain. The CDR3 contains 12 residues. The V gene's germline CDR1 is KGHDR and CDR2 SFDVKD. The germline V and J ends were trimmed by 4 bases and 4 bases, with 6 bases remaining between them. CDR3 in amino acids: CATSEAGYGYTF. The CDR3 coding sequence is TGTGCCACCAGTGAGGCTGGCTATGGCTACACCTTC.

This clonotype was counted ten times or more. This sequence joins TRBV11-2 and TRBJ1-1; the match to TRBD1 covers 8 bases. Germline lookup yields CDR1 SGHAT and CDR2 FQNNGV. The V segment lost 5 bases and the J segment 5 bases; nucleotides outside the gene matches: 4. The CDR3 sequence is 13 residues long. CDR3 DNA: TGTGCCAGCAGCGCAGGGGGCTTGACTGAAGCTTTCTTT. Translation: CASSAGGLTEAFF.

Many counts were recorded for this clonotype. The chain combines TRBV6-1 with TRBJ2-3, with D perhaps TRBD1 (6 bases). Germline V CDR1 and CDR2: MNHNS, SASEGT. V was pared by 8 bases and J by 7 bases, with 22 bases between. CDR3 length: 15 residues. CDR3 DNA sequence: TGTGCCAGCCAAACGACAGGACATGGTGTTTATACGCAGTATTTT. This codes for CASQTTGHGVYTQYF.

Turning to this clonotype: This may stem from a read error, because a much larger clone lies one nucleotide away. This sequence joins TRBV7-9 and TRBJ2-7, with 9 bases that match TRBD1. The CDR3 loop spans 15 amino acids. Looked up from germline, CDR1 is SEHNR and CDR2 is FQNEAQ (reference sequence). The DNA for the CDR3 is TGTGCCAGCACCTTAGAATCGGACAGGGGCTACGAGCAGTACTTC. Its protein product is CASTLESDRGYEQYF.

The chain recombines TRBV2 with TRBJ1-2; D not certain. V lost 8 bases and J 2 bases, leaving 6 bases between the germline ends. From germline, CDR1 is SNHLY and CDR2 FYNNEI. CDR3 length: 11 amino acids. The chain's CDR3 is CASRRNYGYTF. As DNA, the CDR3 is TGTGCCAGCCGTCGGAACTATGGCTACACCTTC.

Many counts were recorded for this clonotype. CDR3 DNA: TGTGCCAGCAGCTTATTGCGGGAAGTACACAATGAGCAGTTCTTC. Its protein is CASSLLREVHNEQFF. This rearrangement joins TRBV5-4 to TRBJ2-1, with a tentative D call TRBD2 (6 bases). V was pared by 2 bases and J by 5 bases, with 14 bases between. The CDR3 loop spans 15 amino acids. Germline V CDR1 and CDR2: SGHNT, YYREEE (reference sequence).

This clonotype has at least ten counts. The J gene is TRBJ2-2, the V gene TRBV11-2, with 10 bases aligning to TRBD2. CDR1 is SGHAT and CDR2 is FQNNGV in the germline V gene. V shed 4 bases and J 5 bases; nucleotides not matched to a gene: 7. The CDR3 consists of 16 residues. The CDR3 sequence is CASSSIAGGLTGELFF. Written as DNA, the CDR3 is TGTGCCAGCAGCTCCATAGCGGGAGGTTTAACCGGGGAGCTGTTTTTT.

Only a few counts were recorded for this clonotype. The CDR3 DNA sequence: TGTGCCAGCAGCGCATACCCCGGGAGTTCCCAAGAGACCCAGTACTTC. It translates to CASSAYPGSSQETQYF. The chain recombines TRBV7-2 with TRBJ2-5; the D gene is possibly TRBD2 (6 bases). V lost 5 bases and J lost 1, with 17 bases in between. CDR3 length: 16 residues. CDR1 is SGHTA, CDR2 FQGNSA, per germline.